These T cell receptor beta chains were read from a single sample in a study of human T cells and chemical hapten exposure. One entry per CDR3 protein results from TCRdb running MiXCR on the RACE reads. Here the sample spans a few hundred thousand distinct CDR3 sequences, over 5% being singletons. The material was whole blood, obtained in connection with sensitization to the hapten diphenylcyclopropenone (DPC). These TCRs come from a woman between 18 and 30 years old with alopecia areata. Some clones in this sample may be carry-over from other donors' samples. CDR3s include the opening cysteine and the closing phenylalanine or tryptophan. The D gene is left open where the match is weak. Clone size appears in some rows only: once, few, many, or a class for an expanded clone.

size: -; D: -; V: TRBV6-1; J: TRBJ1-6; CDR3: CASSDRFSPLHF; DNA: TGTGCCAGCAGTGACAGATTTTCACCCCTCCACTTT
size: few; D: -; V: TRBV12-3/TRBV12-4; J: TRBJ1-6; CDR3: CASKGRGSNDSPLHF; DNA: TGTGCCAGCAAAGGAAGGGGAAGCAATGATTCACCCCTCCACTTT
size: many; D: TRBD1; V: TRBV7-2; J: TRBJ2-3; CDR3: CASSSGTGGADTQYF; DNA: TGTGCCAGCAGCTCAGGGACAGGGGGCGCCGATACGCAGTATTTT
size: many; D: TRBD1; V: TRBV15; J: TRBJ1-2; CDR3: CATSRGRQGKDGYTF; DNA: TGTGCCACCAGCAGAGGCCGACAGGGAAAAGATGGCTACACCTTC
size: many; D: -; V: TRBV11-3; J: TRBJ1-1; CDR3: CASSLGGQYGSLEAFF; DNA: TGTGCCAGCAGCTTAGGGGGCCAATATGGGTCACTGGAAGCTTTCTTT
size: -; D: -; V: TRBV20-1; J: TRBJ1-1; CDR3: CSAGLGHLSTEAFF; DNA: TGCAGTGCTGGACTGGGACACCTGAGTACTGAAGCTTTCTTT
size: many; D: TRBD2; V: TRBV6-5; J: TRBJ2-1; CDR3: CASSRRAAGHSYNEQFF; DNA: TGTGCCAGCAGCCGCCGTGCAGCGGGGCACTCCTACAATGAGCAGTTCTTC
size: few; D: TRBD2; V: TRBV5-1; J: TRBJ2-4; CDR3: CASSLDAGGPDKNIQYF; DNA: TGCGCCAGCAGCTTGGATGCGGGGGGCCCCGACAAAAACATTCAGTACTTC
size: -; D: TRBD2; V: TRBV20-1; J: TRBJ2-7; CDR3: CSARDGSGGFSYEQYF; DNA: TGCAGTGCTAGAGATGGCAGCGGGGGGTTCTCCTACGAGCAGTACTTC
size: -; D: -; V: TRBV7-3; J: TRBJ1-1; CDR3: CASSLELGTEAFF; DNA: TGTGCCAGCAGCTTGGAGTTGGGCACTGAAGCTTTCTTT
size: many; D: -; V: TRBV12-3/TRBV12-4; J: TRBJ2-3; CDR3: CASSSPAGAGNTQYF; DNA: TGTGCCAGCAGTTCTCCGGCGGGGGCCGGTAATACGCAGTATTTT
size: many; D: -; V: TRBV24-1; J: TRBJ2-3; CDR3: CATSDPNRERTDTQYF; DNA: TGTGCCACCAGTGATCCAAACAGAGAACGCACAGATACGCAGTATTTT
size: many; D: -; V: TRBV5-1; J: TRBJ2-2; CDR3: CASSLRGYNRSPDTGELFF; DNA: TGCGCCAGCAGCCTCCGTGGTTATAACAGGAGTCCAGACACCGGGGAGCTGTTTTTT
size: -; D: -; V: TRBV5-6; J: TRBJ1-5; CDR3: CASSLRATFDQPQHF; DNA: TGTGCCAGCAGCCTCCGGGCCACGTTCGATCAGCCCCAGCATTTT
size: many; D: -; V: TRBV2; J: TRBJ1-5; CDR3: CASTGVGSNQPQHF; DNA: TGTGCCAGCACTGGCGTTGGAAGCAATCAGCCCCAGCATTTT
size: -; D: -; V: TRBV7-8; J: TRBJ1-5; CDR3: CASSLVLSPNQPQHF; DNA: TGTGCCAGCAGCTTAGTGTTGTCACCTAATCAGCCCCAGCATTTT
size: many; D: -; V: TRBV7-2; J: TRBJ1-2; CDR3: CASSLQQETYGYTF; DNA: TGTGCCAGCAGCTTGCAACAGGAGACATATGGCTACACCTTC
size: -; D: -; V: TRBV6-2/TRBV6-3; J: TRBJ1-5; CDR3: CASSSPGHYNQPQHF; DNA: TGTGCCAGCAGCTCTCCGGGACACTACAATCAGCCCCAGCATTTT
size: few; D: TRBD1; V: TRBV6-5; J: TRBJ1-5; CDR3: CASSSEGAPSNQPQHF; DNA: TGTGCCAGCAGCTCCGAGGGGGCCCCTAGCAATCAGCCCCAGCATTTT
size: -; D: -; V: TRBV28; J: TRBJ1-1; CDR3: CASSLMQLPNTEAFF; DNA: TGTGCCAGCAGTTTAATGCAGCTTCCGAACACTGAAGCTTTCTTT
size: many; D: -; V: TRBV18; J: TRBJ1-1; CDR3: CASSPPIFGRAGTEDILYTEAFF; DNA: TGTGCCAGCTCACCACCTATTTTCGGGAGGGCGGGAACGGAGGATATCCTTTACACTGAAGCTTTCTTT
size: once; D: -; V: TRBV7-9; J: TRBJ2-5; CDR3: CASSSGQSRTQYF; DNA: TGTGCCAGCAGCTCAGGACAGTCCCGGACCCAGTACTTC
size: few; D: -; V: TRBV6-2/TRBV6-3; J: TRBJ2-1; CDR3: CASSYRPLTWGQSSSRNEQFF; DNA: TGTGCCAGCAGTTACCGCCCTTTAACCTGGGGCCAATCAAGTTCTCGGAATGAGCAGTTCTTC
size: -; D: -; V: TRBV10-3; J: TRBJ1-2; CDR3: CAISEPSGTTAYTF; DNA: TGTGCCATCAGTGAGCCCTCCGGGACGACCGCCTACACCTTC
size: few; D: -; V: TRBV6-2/TRBV6-3; J: TRBJ2-6; CDR3: CASSSSWIGGANVLTF; DNA: TGTGCCAGCAGTTCGAGTTGGATCGGTGGGGCCAACGTCCTGACTTTC
size: -; D: -; V: TRBV5-1; J: TRBJ2-3; CDR3: CASGGGQGPSGTDTQYF; DNA: TGCGCCAGCGGGGGCGGGCAGGGTCCGAGTGGCACAGATACGCAGTATTTT
size: many; D: -; V: TRBV4-1; J: TRBJ2-7; CDR3: CASSQATGTYEQYF; DNA: TGCGCCAGCAGCCAGGCGACAGGAACCTACGAGCAGTACTTC
size: -; D: -; V: TRBV4-3; J: TRBJ2-6; CDR3: CASSQDFGTGANVLTF; DNA: TGCGCCAGCAGCCAAGATTTCGGCACCGGGGCCAACGTCCTGACTTTC
size: -; D: -; V: TRBV28; J: TRBJ1-3; CDR3: CASSFGRLSGDTIYF; DNA: TGTGCCAGCAGTTTCGGACGTCTCTCTGGGGACACCATATATTTT
size: -; D: -; V: TRBV24-1; J: TRBJ2-1; CDR3: CATSDSGRADEQFF; DNA: TGTGCCACCAGTGATTCGGGAAGGGCAGATGAGCAGTTCTTC
size: many; D: TRBD1; V: TRBV29-1; J: TRBJ1-1; CDR3: CSVQHRDRVGTEAFF; DNA: TGCAGCGTCCAACACAGAGACAGGGTAGGGACTGAAGCTTTCTTT
size: -; D: TRBD1; V: TRBV7-2; J: TRBJ1-1; CDR3: CASSLEGTVNTEAFF; DNA: TGTGCCAGCAGCTTAGAGGGGACAGTGAACACTGAAGCTTTCTTT
size: -; D: -; V: TRBV2; J: TRBJ2-2; CDR3: CASSVADGELFF; DNA: TGTGCCAGCAGTGTCGCTGACGGGGAGCTGTTTTTT
size: many; D: -; V: TRBV11-3; J: TRBJ2-3; CDR3: CASSLDLTTDTQYF; DNA: TGTGCCAGCAGCTTAGATCTAACCACAGATACGCAGTATTTT
size: many; D: -; V: TRBV20-1; J: TRBJ1-2; CDR3: CSVGDGGYTF; DNA: TGCAGTGTGGGGGACGGTGGCTACACCTTC
size: many; D: -; V: TRBV9; J: TRBJ2-3; CDR3: CASSVGSSTDTQYF; DNA: TGTGCCAGCAGCGTAGGTTCTAGCACAGATACGCAGTATTTT
size: many; D: -; V: TRBV6-2/TRBV6-3; J: TRBJ2-7; CDR3: CASTRFPDGAYEQYF; DNA: TGTGCCAGCACCCGTTTCCCGGACGGGGCCTACGAGCAGTACTTC
size: once; D: -; V: TRBV29-1; J: TRBJ2-3; CDR3: CSVVLDRSTDTQYF; DNA: TGCAGCGTTGTCCTCGACAGAAGCACAGATACGCAGTATTTT
size: -; D: -; V: TRBV12-3/TRBV12-4; J: TRBJ1-6; CDR3: CASSSLGPNSPLHF; DNA: TGTGCCAGCAGCTCCCTCGGGCCGAATTCACCCCTCCACTTT
size: few; D: TRBD2; V: TRBV9; J: TRBJ2-5; CDR3: CASSGAGGETQYF; DNA: TGTGCCAGCAGCGGAGCGGGGGGGGAGACCCAGTACTTC
size: few; D: -; V: TRBV5-4; J: TRBJ2-3; CDR3: CASSLRVDRPSTDTQYF; DNA: TGTGCCAGCAGCTTGCGGGTTGACAGGCCTAGCACAGATACGCAGTATTTT
size: few; D: TRBD2; V: TRBV20-1; J: TRBJ2-3; CDR3: CSATLTSGGGTDTQYF; DNA: TGCAGTGCTACCTTGACTAGCGGGGGAGGCACAGATACGCAGTATTTT
size: many; D: TRBD1; V: TRBV20-1; J: TRBJ1-5; CDR3: CSASVGQAENQPQHF; DNA: TGCAGTGCTAGTGTCGGACAGGCCGAGAATCAGCCCCAGCATTTT
size: many; D: TRBD1; V: TRBV12-3/TRBV12-4; J: TRBJ1-1; CDR3: CASSLRDRAETEAFF; DNA: TGTGCCAGCAGTTTAAGGGACAGGGCTGAGACTGAAGCTTTCTTT
size: many; D: -; V: TRBV7-2; J: TRBJ1-1; CDR3: CASSSRVEAFF; DNA: TGTGCCAGCAGCTCCCGCGTTGAAGCTTTCTTT
size: -; D: TRBD1; V: TRBV15; J: TRBJ1-1; CDR3: CATSRDRDRMNTEAFF; DNA: TGTGCCACCAGCAGAGATCGGGACAGGATGAACACTGAAGCTTTCTTT
size: few; D: TRBD1; V: TRBV4-1; J: TRBJ2-6; CDR3: CASSLSGTGLSGANVLTF; DNA: TGCGCCAGCAGCCTTTCCGGGACAGGGCTTTCTGGGGCCAACGTCCTGACTTTC
size: -; D: -; V: TRBV10-3; J: TRBJ1-1; CDR3: CAISESDPPVNTEAFF; DNA: TGTGCCATCAGTGAGTCTGACCCTCCCGTGAACACTGAAGCTTTCTTT
size: -; D: -; V: TRBV5-6; J: TRBJ2-1; CDR3: CASSLVYRDNEQFF; DNA: TGTGCCAGCAGCTTGGTTTACAGAGACAATGAGCAGTTCTTC
size: -; D: -; V: TRBV3-1; J: TRBJ2-6; CDR3: CASRGEGTNVLTF; DNA: TGTGCCAGCAGAGGGGAAGGGACCAACGTCCTGACTTTC
size: few; D: -; V: TRBV6-5; J: TRBJ1-4; CDR3: CASSRITATNEKLFF; DNA: TGTGCCAGCAGTAGGATTACTGCAACTAATGAAAAACTGTTTTTT
size: many; D: TRBD1; V: TRBV4-3; J: TRBJ2-1; CDR3: CASSQGAGGYNEQFF; DNA: TGCGCCAGCAGCCAAGGGGCAGGGGGCTACAATGAGCAGTTCTTC
size: many; D: TRBD1; V: TRBV12-3/TRBV12-4; J: TRBJ1-4; CDR3: CASSLSRGIAEKLFF; DNA: TGTGCCAGCAGTTTGAGCAGGGGGATAGCTGAAAAACTGTTTTTT